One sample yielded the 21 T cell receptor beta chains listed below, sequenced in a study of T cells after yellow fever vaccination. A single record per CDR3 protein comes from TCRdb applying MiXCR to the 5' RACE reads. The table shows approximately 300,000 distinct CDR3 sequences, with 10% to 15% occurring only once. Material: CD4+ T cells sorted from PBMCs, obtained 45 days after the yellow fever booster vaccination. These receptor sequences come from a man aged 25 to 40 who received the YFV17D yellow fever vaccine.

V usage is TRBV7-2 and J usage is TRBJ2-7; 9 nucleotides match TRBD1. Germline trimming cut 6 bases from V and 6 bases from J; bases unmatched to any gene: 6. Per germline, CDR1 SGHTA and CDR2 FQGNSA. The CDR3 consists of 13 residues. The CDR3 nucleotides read TGTGCCAGCAGACCCCGGACAGGGGCCGAGCAGTACTTC. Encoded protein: CASRPRTGAEQYF.

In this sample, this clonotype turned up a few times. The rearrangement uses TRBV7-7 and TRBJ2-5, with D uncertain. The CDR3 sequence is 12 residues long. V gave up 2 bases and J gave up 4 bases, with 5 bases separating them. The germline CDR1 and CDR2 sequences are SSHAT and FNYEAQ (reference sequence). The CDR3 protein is CASSLMGETQYF. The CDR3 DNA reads TGTGCCAGCAGCTTAATGGGAGAGACCCAGTACTTC.

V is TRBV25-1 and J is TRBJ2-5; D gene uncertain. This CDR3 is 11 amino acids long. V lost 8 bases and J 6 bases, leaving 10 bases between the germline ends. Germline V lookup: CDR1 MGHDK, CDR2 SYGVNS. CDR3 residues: CASLGYQTQYF. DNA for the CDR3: TGTGCCAGCCTGGGCTATCAGACCCAGTACTTC.

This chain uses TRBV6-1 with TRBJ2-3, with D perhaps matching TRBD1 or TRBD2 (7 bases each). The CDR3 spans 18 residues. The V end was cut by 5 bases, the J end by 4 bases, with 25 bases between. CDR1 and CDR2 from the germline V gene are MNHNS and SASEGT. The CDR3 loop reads CASSPDRWGGDRADTQYF. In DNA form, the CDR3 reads TGTGCCAGCAGTCCGGACAGGTGGGGGGGTGATCGAGCAGATACGCAGTATTTT.

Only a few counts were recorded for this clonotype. The chain's CDR3 is CASSLTLASEQYF. The DNA of the CDR3 is TGTGCCAGCAGTTTAACTCTAGCAAGCGAGCAGTACTTC. The chain has TRBV12-3 or TRBV12-4 and TRBJ2-7; TRBD2 might be the D (5 bases). The CDR3 totals 13 residues. V was cut by 2 bases and J by 6 bases, with 11 bases left in between.

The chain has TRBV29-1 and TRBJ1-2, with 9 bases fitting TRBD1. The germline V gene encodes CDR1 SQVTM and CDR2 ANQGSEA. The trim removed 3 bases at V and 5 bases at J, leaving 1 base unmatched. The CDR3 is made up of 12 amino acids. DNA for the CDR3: TGCAGCGTTGAGGGACAGGGTTATGGCTACACCTTC. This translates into CSVEGQGYGYTF.

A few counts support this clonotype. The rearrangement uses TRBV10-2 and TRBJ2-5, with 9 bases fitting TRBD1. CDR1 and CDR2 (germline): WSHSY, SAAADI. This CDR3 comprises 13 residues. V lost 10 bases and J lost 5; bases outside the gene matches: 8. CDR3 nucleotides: TGCGCCATCGGACAGGGGCTAAGGGAGACCCAGTACTTC. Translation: CAIGQGLRETQYF.

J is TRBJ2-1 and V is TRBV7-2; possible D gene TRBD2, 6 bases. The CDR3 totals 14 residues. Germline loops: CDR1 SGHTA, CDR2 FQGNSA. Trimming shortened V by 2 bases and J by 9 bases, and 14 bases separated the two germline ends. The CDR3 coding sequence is TGTGCCAGCAGCTTACGGAGGGCATCTCTTGAGCAGTTCTTC. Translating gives CASSLRRASLEQFF.

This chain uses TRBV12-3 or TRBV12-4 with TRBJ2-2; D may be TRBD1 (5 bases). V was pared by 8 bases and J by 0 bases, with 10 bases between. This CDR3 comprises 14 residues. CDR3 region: CASLTGPNTGELFF. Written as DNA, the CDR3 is TGTGCCAGCCTCACAGGTCCGAACACCGGGGAGCTGTTTTTT.

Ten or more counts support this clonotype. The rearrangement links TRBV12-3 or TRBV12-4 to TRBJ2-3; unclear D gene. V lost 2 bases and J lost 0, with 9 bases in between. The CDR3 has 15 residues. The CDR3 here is CASSLFLSSTDTQYF. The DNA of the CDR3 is TGTGCCAGCAGTTTATTCCTCTCTAGCACAGATACGCAGTATTTT.

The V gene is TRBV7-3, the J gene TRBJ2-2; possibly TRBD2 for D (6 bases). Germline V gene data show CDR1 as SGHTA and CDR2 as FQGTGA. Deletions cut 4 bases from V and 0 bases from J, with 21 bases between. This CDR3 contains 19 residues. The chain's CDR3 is CASSSTGLPSPSNTGELFF. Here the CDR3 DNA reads TGTGCCAGCAGCTCAACGGGACTTCCAAGTCCATCGAACACCGGGGAGCTGTTTTTT. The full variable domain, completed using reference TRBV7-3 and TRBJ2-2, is GAGVSQTPSNKVTEKGKYVELRCDPISGHTALYWYRQSLGQGPEFLIYFQGTGAADDSGLPNDRFFAVRPEGSVSTLKIQRTERGDSAVYLCASSSTGLPSPSNTGELFFGEGSRLTVL.

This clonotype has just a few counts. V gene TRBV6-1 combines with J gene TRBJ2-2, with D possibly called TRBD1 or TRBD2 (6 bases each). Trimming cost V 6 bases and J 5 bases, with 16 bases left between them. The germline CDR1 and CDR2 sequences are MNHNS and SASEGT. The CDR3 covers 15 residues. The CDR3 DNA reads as TGTGCCAGCAGGAGGGGGGCCTCATCTACCGGGGAGCTGTTTTTT. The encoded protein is CASRRGASSTGELFF.

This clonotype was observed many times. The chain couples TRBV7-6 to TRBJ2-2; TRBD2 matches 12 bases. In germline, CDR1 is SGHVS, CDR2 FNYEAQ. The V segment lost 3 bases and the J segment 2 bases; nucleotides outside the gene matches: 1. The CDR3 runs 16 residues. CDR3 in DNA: TGTGCCAGCAGCTTCGGACTAGCGGGAAACACCGGGGAGCTGTTTTTT. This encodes CASSFGLAGNTGELFF.

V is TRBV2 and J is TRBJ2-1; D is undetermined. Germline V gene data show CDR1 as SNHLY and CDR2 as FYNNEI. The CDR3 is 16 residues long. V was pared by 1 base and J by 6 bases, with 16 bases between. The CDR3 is CASSEVVGRSGNEQFF. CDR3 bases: TGTGCCAGCAGTGAAGTGGTCGGACGCTCGGGCAATGAGCAGTTCTTC.

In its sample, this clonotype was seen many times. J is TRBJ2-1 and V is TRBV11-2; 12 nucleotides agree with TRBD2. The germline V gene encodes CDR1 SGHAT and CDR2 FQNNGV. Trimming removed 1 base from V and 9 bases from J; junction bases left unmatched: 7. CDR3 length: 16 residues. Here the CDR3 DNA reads TGTGCCAGCAGCTTAGTCGGCGGACTAGCGGGATTTGAGCAGTTCTTC. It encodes CASSLVGGLAGFEQFF.

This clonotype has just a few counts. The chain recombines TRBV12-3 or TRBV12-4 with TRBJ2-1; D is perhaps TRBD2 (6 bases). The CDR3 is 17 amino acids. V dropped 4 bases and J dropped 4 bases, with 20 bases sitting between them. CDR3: CASSSDTSSPRYNEQFF. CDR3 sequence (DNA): TGTGCCAGCAGTTCCGACACTAGCTCTCCCCGATACAATGAGCAGTTCTTC.

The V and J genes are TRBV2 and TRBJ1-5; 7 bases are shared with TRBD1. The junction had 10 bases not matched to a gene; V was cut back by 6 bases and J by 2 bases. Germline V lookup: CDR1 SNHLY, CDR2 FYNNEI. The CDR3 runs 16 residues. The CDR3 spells CASRGQTGDRNQPQHF. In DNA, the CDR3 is TGTGCCAGCAGAGGCCAAACAGGGGACCGCAATCAGCCCCAGCATTTT.

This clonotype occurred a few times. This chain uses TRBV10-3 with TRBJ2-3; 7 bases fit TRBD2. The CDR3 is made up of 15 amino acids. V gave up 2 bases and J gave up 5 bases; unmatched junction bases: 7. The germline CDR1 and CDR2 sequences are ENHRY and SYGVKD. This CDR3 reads CAISERGGPKDTQYF. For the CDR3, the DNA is TGTGCCATCAGTGAGCGGGGAGGGCCGAAAGATACGCAGTATTTT.

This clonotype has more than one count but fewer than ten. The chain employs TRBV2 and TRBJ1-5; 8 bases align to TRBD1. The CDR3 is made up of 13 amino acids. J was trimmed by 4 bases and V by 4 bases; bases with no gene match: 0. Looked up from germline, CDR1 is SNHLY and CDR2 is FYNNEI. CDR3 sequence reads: CASSGTGNQPQHF. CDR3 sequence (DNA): TGTGCCAGCAGTGGGACAGGGAATCAGCCCCAGCATTTT. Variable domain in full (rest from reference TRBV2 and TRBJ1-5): EPEVTQTPSHQVTQMGQEVILRCVPISNHLYFYWYRQILGQKVEFLVSFYNNEISEKSEIFDDQFSVERPDGSNFTLKIRSTKLEDSAMYFCASSGTGNQPQHFGDGTRLSIL.

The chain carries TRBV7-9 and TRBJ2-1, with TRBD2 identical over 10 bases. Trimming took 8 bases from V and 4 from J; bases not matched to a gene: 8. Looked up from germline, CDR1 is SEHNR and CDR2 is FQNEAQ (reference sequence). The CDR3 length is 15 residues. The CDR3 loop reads CASREPGLAYNEQFF. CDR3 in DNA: TGTGCCAGCCGCGAACCGGGACTAGCGTACAATGAGCAGTTCTTC.

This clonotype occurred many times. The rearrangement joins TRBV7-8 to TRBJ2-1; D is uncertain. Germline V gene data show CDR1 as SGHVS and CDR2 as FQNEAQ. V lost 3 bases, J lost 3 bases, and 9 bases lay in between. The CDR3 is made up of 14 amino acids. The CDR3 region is CASSFDRNYNEQFF. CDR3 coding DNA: TGTGCCAGCAGCTTTGATCGAAACTACAATGAGCAGTTCTTC.